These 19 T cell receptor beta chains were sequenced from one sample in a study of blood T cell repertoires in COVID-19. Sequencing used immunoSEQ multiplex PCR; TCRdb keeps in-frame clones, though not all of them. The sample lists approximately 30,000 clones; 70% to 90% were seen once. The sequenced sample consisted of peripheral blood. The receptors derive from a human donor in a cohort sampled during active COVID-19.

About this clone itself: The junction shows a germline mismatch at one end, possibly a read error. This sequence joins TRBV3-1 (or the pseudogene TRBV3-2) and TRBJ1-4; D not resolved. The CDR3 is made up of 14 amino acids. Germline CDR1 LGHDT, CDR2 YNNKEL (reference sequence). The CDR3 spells CASRQASSGEKLFF. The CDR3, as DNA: TGTGCCAGCCGCCAAGCCTCCAGCGGCGAAAAACTGTTTTTT.

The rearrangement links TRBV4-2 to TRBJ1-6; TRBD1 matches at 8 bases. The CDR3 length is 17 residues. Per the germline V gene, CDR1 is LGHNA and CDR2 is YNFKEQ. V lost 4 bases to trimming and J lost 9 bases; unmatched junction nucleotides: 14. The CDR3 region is CASSPTPDRGTSSPLHF. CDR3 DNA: TGTGCCAGCAGCCCGACGCCCGACAGGGGTACTTCTTCACCCCTCCACTTT.

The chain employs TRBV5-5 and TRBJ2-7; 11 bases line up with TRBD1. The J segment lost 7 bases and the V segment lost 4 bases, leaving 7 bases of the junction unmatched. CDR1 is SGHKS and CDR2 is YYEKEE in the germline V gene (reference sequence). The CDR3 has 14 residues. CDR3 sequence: CASSRSDRGLEQYF. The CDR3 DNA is TGTGCCAGCAGCCGGTCGGACAGGGGGCTTGAGCAGTACTTC. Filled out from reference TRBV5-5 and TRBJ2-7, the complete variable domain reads DAGVTQSPTHLIKTRGQQVTLRCSPISGHKSVSWYQQVLGQGPQFIFQYYEKEERGRGNFPDRFSARQFPNYSSELNVNALLLGDSALYLCASSRSDRGLEQYFGPGTRLTVT.

Written as DNA, the CDR3 is TGTGCCAGCGGCGGGGCGCAAGCCTACACAGATACGCAGTATTTT. Protein sequence: CASGGAQAYTDTQYF. The gene calls are TRBV6-5 and TRBJ2-3; TRBD2 is a possible D gene (6 bases). The V end was cut by 8 bases, the J end by 2 bases, with 17 bases between. Per the germline V gene, CDR1 is MNHEY and CDR2 is SVGAGI. The CDR3 has 15 residues.

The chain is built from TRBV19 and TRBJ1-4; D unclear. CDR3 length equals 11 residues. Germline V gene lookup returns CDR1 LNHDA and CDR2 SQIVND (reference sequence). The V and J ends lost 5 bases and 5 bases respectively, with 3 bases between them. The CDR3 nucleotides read TGTGCCAGTAGTGTAAATGAAAAACTGTTTTTT. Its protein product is CASSVNEKLFF.

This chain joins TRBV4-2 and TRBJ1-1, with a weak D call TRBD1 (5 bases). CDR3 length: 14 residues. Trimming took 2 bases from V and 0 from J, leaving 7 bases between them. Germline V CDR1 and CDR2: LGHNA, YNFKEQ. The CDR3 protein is CASSQQQVNTEAFF. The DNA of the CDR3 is TGTGCCAGCAGCCAACAACAGGTGAACACTGAAGCTTTCTTT.

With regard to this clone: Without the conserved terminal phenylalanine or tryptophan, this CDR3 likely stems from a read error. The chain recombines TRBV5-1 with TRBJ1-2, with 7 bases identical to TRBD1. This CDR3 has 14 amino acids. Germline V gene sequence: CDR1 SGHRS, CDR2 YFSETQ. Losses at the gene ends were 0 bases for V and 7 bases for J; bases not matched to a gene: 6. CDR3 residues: CASSLVEGAPGYTL. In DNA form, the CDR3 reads TGCGCCAGCAGCTTGGTTGAGGGGGCCCCTGGCTACACCCTC.

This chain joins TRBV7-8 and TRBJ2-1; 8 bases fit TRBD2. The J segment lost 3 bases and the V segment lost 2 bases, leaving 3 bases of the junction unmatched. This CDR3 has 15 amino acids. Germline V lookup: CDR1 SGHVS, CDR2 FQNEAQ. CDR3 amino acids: CASSLTGTSYNEQFF. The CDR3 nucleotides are TGTGCCAGCAGCTTAACCGGGACTAGCTACAATGAGCAGTTCTTC. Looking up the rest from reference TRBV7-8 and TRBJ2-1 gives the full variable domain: GAGVSQSPRYKVAKRGQDVALRCDPISGHVSLFWYQQALGQGPEFLTYFQNEAQLDKSGLPSDRFFAERPEGSVSTLKIQRTQQEDSAVYLCASSLTGTSYNEQFFGPGTRLTVL.

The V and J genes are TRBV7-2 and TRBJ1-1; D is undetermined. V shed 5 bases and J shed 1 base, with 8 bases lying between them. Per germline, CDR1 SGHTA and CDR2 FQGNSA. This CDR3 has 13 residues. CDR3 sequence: CASSPRQNTEAFF. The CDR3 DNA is TGTGCCAGCAGCCCGAGACAGAACACTGAAGCTTTCTTT.

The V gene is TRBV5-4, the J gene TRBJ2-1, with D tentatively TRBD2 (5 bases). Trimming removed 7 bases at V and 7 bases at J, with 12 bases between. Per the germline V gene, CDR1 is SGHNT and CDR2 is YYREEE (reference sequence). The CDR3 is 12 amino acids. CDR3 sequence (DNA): TGTGCCAGCTACGGACTCAATAATGAGCAGTTCTTC. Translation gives CASYGLNNEQFF.

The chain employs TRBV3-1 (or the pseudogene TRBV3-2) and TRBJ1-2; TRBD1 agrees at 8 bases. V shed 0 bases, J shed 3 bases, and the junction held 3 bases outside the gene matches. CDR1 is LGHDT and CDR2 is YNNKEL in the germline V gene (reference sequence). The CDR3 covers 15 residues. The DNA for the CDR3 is TGTGCCAGCAGCCAAGAAGGGACAGGCTACTATGGCTACACCTTC. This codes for CASSQEGTGYYGYTF.

For the CDR3, the DNA is TGCGCCAGCTCACAGAAAATGAACACTGAAGCTTTCTTT. Amino acids: CASSQKMNTEAFF. The chain links TRBV5-1 to TRBJ1-1; D is undetermined. The CDR3 runs 13 residues. The V gene's germline CDR1 is SGHRS and CDR2 YFSETQ. With 7 bases removed from V and 0 bases from J, the gap between germline ends came to 10 bases.

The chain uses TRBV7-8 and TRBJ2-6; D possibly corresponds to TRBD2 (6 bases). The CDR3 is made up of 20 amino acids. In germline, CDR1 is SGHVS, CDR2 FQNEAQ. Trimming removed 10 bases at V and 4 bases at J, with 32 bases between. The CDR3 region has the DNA TGTGCCATTCCGGCGGGGCGCCCGACCCAAGCTCTGGCCGGGGCCAACGTCCTGACTTTC. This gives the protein CAIPAGRPTQALAGANVLTF.

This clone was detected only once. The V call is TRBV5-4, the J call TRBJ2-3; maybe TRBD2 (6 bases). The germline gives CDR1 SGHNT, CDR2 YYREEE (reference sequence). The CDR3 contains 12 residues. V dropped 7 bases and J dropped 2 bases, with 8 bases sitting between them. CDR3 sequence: CASSGVTDTQYF. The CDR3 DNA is TGTGCCAGCTCGGGGGTCACAGATACGCAGTATTTT.

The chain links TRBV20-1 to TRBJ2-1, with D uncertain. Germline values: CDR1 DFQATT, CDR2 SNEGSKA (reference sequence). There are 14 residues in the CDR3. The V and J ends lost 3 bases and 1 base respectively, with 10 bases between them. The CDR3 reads CSASRDSSYNEQFF. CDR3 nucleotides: TGCAGTGCTAGTAGAGATTCTTCCTACAATGAGCAGTTCTTC.

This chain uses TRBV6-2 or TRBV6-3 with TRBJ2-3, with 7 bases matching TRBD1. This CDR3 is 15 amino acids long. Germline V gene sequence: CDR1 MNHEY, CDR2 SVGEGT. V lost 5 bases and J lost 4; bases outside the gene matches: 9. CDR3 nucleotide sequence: TGTGCCAGCAGTACCGACAGGGATCGGGCAGATACGCAGTATTTT. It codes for CASSTDRDRADTQYF.

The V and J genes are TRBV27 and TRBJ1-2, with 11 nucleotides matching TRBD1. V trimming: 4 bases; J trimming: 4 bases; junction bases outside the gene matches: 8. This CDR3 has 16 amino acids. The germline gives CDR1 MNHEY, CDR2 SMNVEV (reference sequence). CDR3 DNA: TGTGCCAGCAGTTACTTACGGACAGGGGGCGTCTATGGCTACACCTTC. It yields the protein CASSYLRTGGVYGYTF.

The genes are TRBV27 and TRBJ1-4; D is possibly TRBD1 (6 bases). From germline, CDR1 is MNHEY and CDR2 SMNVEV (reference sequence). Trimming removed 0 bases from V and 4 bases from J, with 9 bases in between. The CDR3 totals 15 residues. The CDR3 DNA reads TGTGCCAGCAGTTTATCGACAGGCCGTAATGAAAAACTGTTTTTT. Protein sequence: CASSLSTGRNEKLFF.

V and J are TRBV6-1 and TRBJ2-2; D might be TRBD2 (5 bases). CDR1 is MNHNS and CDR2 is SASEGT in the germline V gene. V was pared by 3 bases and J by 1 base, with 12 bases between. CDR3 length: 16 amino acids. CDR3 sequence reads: CASSERANLNTGELFF. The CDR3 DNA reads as TGTGCCAGCAGTGAGCGGGCGAACTTGAACACCGGGGAGCTGTTTTTT.